The 12 T cell receptor beta chains below all came from one sample that was sequenced in a study of cytomegalovirus exposure and HLA in healthy donors. Amplification used 60 Vbeta primers and 13 Jbeta primers. Sequencing was performed with immunoSEQ multiplex PCR; in TCRdb, only in-frame clones are kept and a portion is missing. The sample consists of some 90,000 clones, 78% of them appearing once. The specimen sequenced was PBMCs. The origin of the receptors is a woman aged 35 to 49 in good health and CMV-seronegative.

The gene calls are TRBV5-1 and TRBJ2-7, with TRBD2 identical over 12 bases. From germline, CDR1 is SGHRS and CDR2 YFSETQ. Trimming cost V 3 bases and J 7 bases; bases outside gene matches: 5. The CDR3 is 14 amino acids. In nucleotides, the CDR3 is TGCGCCAGCAGCTCGACTAGCGGGAGACCTGAGCAGTACTTC. Translation gives CASSSTSGRPEQYF.

This clone was recorded once. The chain links TRBV14 to TRBJ2-7; D might be TRBD2 (6 bases). CDR1 is SGHDN and CDR2 is FVKESK in the germline V gene. CDR3 length: 11 amino acids. Between the trimmed V and J ends, which lost 6 bases and 12 bases, there was a span of 15 bases. The CDR3 is CASSHGGIAYF. Here the CDR3 DNA reads TGTGCCAGCAGTCACGGCGGGATAGCGTACTTC.

The V and J genes are TRBV6-6 and TRBJ2-5; no clear D. The V gene lost 0 bases and the J gene lost 5 bases, with 4 bases spanning the gap. The CDR3 runs 12 residues. Germline CDR1 reads MNHNY; CDR2 reads SVGAGI (reference sequence). The CDR3 DNA reads TGTGCCAGCAGTTACTCGGGCGAGACCCAGTACTTC. Translated: CASSYSGETQYF.

V usage is TRBV28 and J usage is TRBJ1-5; weak D call: TRBD1 (5 bases). V shed 2 bases and J shed 9 bases, with 14 bases lying between them. The CDR3 spans 14 residues. The germline CDR1 and CDR2 sequences are MDHEN and SYDVKM. CDR3 nucleotides: TGTGCCAGCAGTTTAGTCAGGGAGCGGGGGCCCCAGCATTTT. Translated, it gives CASSLVRERGPQHF.

The chain employs TRBV13 and TRBJ1-2; D is perhaps TRBD1 (6 bases). The germline V and J ends were trimmed by 6 bases and 0 bases, with 23 bases remaining between them. From germline, CDR1 is PRHDT and CDR2 FYEKMQ (reference sequence). This CDR3 contains 18 residues. CDR3 nucleotide sequence: TGTGCCAGCAGTTTTACCTCCCTCCGGACAGCTTCTAACTATGGCTACACCTTC. Amino acids: CASSFTSLRTASNYGYTF.

This chain connects TRBV9 to TRBJ2-7, with D perhaps matching TRBD2 (5 bases). The CDR3 runs to 14 residues. Trimming stripped 1 base from V and 4 bases from J, with 12 bases between. CDR1 and CDR2 from the germline V gene are SGDLS and YYNGEE. This CDR3 is CASSVTGKSYEQYF. CDR3 nucleotides: TGTGCCAGCAGCGTAACCGGGAAGAGTTACGAGCAGTACTTC.

This chain links TRBV27 with TRBJ2-7; 10 bases are shared with TRBD1. V gave up 1 base and J gave up 3 bases; unmatched junction bases: 9. Looked up from germline, CDR1 is MNHEY and CDR2 is SMNVEV (reference sequence). The CDR3 consists of 17 residues. The CDR3 DNA sequence: TGTGCCAGCAGTTTATTCCCTCGACAGGGGGCGAGCTACGAGCAGTACTTC. This gives the protein CASSLFPRQGASYEQYF.

This clone was observed once. The chain recombines TRBV5-1 with TRBJ2-7, with TRBD1 as a possible D gene (6 bases). The germline CDR1 and CDR2 sequences are SGHRS and YFSETQ. Trimming removed 0 bases at V and 2 bases at J, with 6 bases between. This CDR3 has 13 amino acids. The CDR3 loop is CASSLDRAYEQYF. CDR3 nucleotides: TGCGCCAGCAGCTTGGACAGGGCCTACGAGCAGTACTTC.

A remark on this clone: Only one base separates this from a far larger clonotype, so it likely reflects a read error. This CDR3 is CASSEGAQPQHF. In DNA, the CDR3 is TGTGCCAGCAGTGAGGGGGCTCAGCCCCAGCATTTT. This chain connects TRBV28 to TRBJ1-5, with 7 bases matching TRBD1. CDR1 and CDR2 (germline): MDHEN, SYDVKM. The CDR3 spans 12 residues. Trimming cost V 5 bases and J 6 bases; bases outside gene matches: 1.

The rearrangement joins TRBV7-6 to TRBJ2-5; TRBD1 matches at 9 bases. Germline V CDR1 and CDR2: SGHVS, FNYEAQ. This CDR3 is built from 13 residues. V was pared by 4 bases and J by 6 bases, with 3 bases of the junction left unmatched. The CDR3 loop is CASSSDRGKTQYF. Here the CDR3 DNA reads TGTGCCAGCAGCTCGGACAGGGGAAAGACCCAGTACTTC.

The chain links TRBV4-2 to TRBJ2-3; 8 bases fit TRBD2. The CDR3 is 16 amino acids. CDR1 LGHNA and CDR2 YNFKEQ come from the germline V gene. The V segment lost 3 bases and the J segment 8 bases; nucleotides outside the gene matches: 13. In DNA, the CDR3 is TGTGCCAGCAGCCATCCCATAGCGGGAAGTGAAGGTACGCAGTATTTT. It codes for CASSHPIAGSEGTQYF.

This rearrangement joins TRBV5-6 to TRBJ2-1, with 15 bases fitting TRBD2. The CDR3 runs to 16 residues. Germline V lookup: CDR1 SGHDT, CDR2 YYEEEE. J lost 7 bases, V lost 6 bases, and 8 bases had no gene match. CDR3 in amino acids: CASIWRGLAGGNEQFF. The DNA of the CDR3 is TGTGCCAGCATCTGGAGGGGACTAGCGGGAGGTAATGAGCAGTTCTTC.